A selection of T cell receptor beta chains follows, all from one sample in a study of beta chain features in type 1 diabetes. The table came from immunoSEQ multiplex PCR; TCRdb's copy has only in-frame clones and leaves some out. The sample yields about 340,000 clones, 9.3% seen once. The sequencing sample was made of central memory CD4+ T cells from blood. The receptors shown here come from a man aged 25-45 years with type 1 diabetes. CDR3s include the opening cysteine and the closing phenylalanine or tryptophan. Fields, in order: clone size, CDR3 length, V gene, D gene, J gene, CDR3 DNA, CDR3 protein. D genes are given only for firm matches. The size entry is marked missing in some rows and otherwise reads once, few, many or a size class.

>few|12|TRBV7-9|NA|TRBJ1-2
TGTGCCAGCAGCGCGACTGAAAATCCCTACACCTTC
CASSATENPYTF
>NA|14|TRBV30|NA|TRBJ1-4
TGTGCCTGGAGTGTGAAGGGAGAATGGGAAAAACTGTTTTTT
CAWSVKGEWEKLFF
>few|16|TRBV4-3|NA|TRBJ2-7
TGCGCCAGCAACCATTCCTGGTCCTCCCTATCCTACGAGCAGTACTTC
CASNHSWSSLSYEQYF
>many|15|TRBV4-3|TRBD1|TRBJ2-7
TGCGCCAGCAGCGGAGGGACAGGGGGCTCCTACGAGCAGTACTTC
CASSGGTGGSYEQYF
>NA|13|TRBV6-5|NA|TRBJ2-5
TGTGCCAGCAGTCGTGACAGTCAAGAGACCCAGTACTTC
CASSRDSQETQYF
>many|15|TRBV4-3|NA|TRBJ2-7
TGCGCCAGCAGCCCCACTGACAGAGGGGCCTACGAGCAGTACTTC
CASSPTDRGAYEQYF
>few|13|TRBV10-3|TRBD1|TRBJ2-1
TGTGCCAGTGGGGGACAGGGGCTCAATGAGCAGTTCTTC
CASGGQGLNEQFF
>few|16|TRBV27|TRBD1|TRBJ2-7
TGTGCCAGCACCCCCCGAGGAGGGACAGGTCAATACGAGCAGTACTTC
CASTPRGGTGQYEQYF
>few|12|TRBV30|NA|TRBJ2-5
TGTGCCTGGAGTAATGCGGGCGAGACCCAGTACTTC
CAWSNAGETQYF
>NA|16|TRBV10-3|NA|TRBJ2-5
TGTGCCAGCAGCCAACTAACGACAGGCCGTGGATCAGGGGAGTACTTC
CASSQLTTGRGSGEYF
>few|13|TRBV6-5|NA|TRBJ1-1
TGTGCCAGCAGCCATGCGGACAGTATCGAAGCTTTCTTT
CASSHADSIEAFF
>NA|16|TRBV28|TRBD1|TRBJ1-1
TGTGCCAGCAGTCCAGCTGGACAGGAGGGTGACACTGAAGCTTTCTTT
CASSPAGQEGDTEAFF
>few|15|TRBV5-4|TRBD2|TRBJ2-5
TGTGCCAGCAGTTTGCCACTAGCGGAACAAGAGACCCAGTACTTC
CASSLPLAEQETQYF
>NA|16|TRBV4-3|TRBD1|TRBJ1-4
TGCGCCAGCAGCCCCCAGGGGGAGGCAACTAATGAAAAACTGTTTTTT
CASSPQGEATNEKLFF
>few|14|TRBV7-2|TRBD2|TRBJ2-7
TGTGCCAGCAGCTCGGGGGGTTCGGCCTACGAGCAGTACTTC
CASSSGGSAYEQYF
>NA|14|TRBV7-9|NA|TRBJ1-5
TGTGCCAGCAGCTTAAGGGGTAGCAATCAGCCCCAGCATTTT
CASSLRGSNQPQHF
>NA|14|TRBV11-3|TRBD1|TRBJ2-2
TGTGCCAGCAGCGCATACAGGGGGACCGGGGAGCTGTTTTTT
CASSAYRGTGELFF
>NA|15|TRBV6-9|NA|TRBJ2-3
TGTGCCAGCAGTTCCTGTTCCATCCGCACAGATACGCAGTATTTT
CASSSCSIRTDTQYF
>NA|12|TRBV28|NA|TRBJ2-2
TGTGCCAGCAGTCTAGCAATGCTGGAGCTGTTTTTT
CASSLAMLELFF
>few|14|TRBV11-3|TRBD2|TRBJ2-1
TGTGCCAGCAGCTTAGAGGGGACTAACTATGAGCAGTTCTTC
CASSLEGTNYEQFF
>few|14|TRBV29-1|TRBD1|TRBJ2-7
TGCAGCGTTTCGGACAGGCCTACGGGGCTCGAGCAGTACTTC
CSVSDRPTGLEQYF
>few|12|TRBV18|TRBD1|TRBJ2-1
TGTGCCAGCTCACCTGAGACAGGGGCGCAGTTCTTC
CASSPETGAQFF
>many|12|TRBV7-9|NA|TRBJ2-7
TGTGCCAGCAGCCCGGGACACTACGAGCAGTACTTC
CASSPGHYEQYF
>many|16|TRBV4-1|NA|TRBJ2-5
TGCGCCAGCAGCCAAGGAACGGCAGGGATGGGAGAGACCCAGTACTTC
CASSQGTAGMGETQYF
>NA|16|TRBV4-1|TRBD2|TRBJ2-7
TGCGCCAGCAGCCGTAAGACTAGCGGGGGAACCTACGAGCAGTACTTC
CASSRKTSGGTYEQYF
>few|17|TRBV19|TRBD1|TRBJ1-5
TGTGCCAGTTCTCTCTGGACAGGGCCCTTTAGCAATCAGCCCCAGCATTTT
CASSLWTGPFSNQPQHF
>NA|12|TRBV2|NA|TRBJ2-7
TGTGCCAGCAGCCCGATGGTGGGCGAGCAGTACTTC
CASSPMVGEQYF
>NA|13|TRBV28|TRBD2|TRBJ2-2
TGTGCCACGACAGCGGGATCGACCGGGGAGCTGTTTTTT
CATTAGSTGELFF
>many|13|TRBV7-2|NA|TRBJ2-5
TGTGCCAGCAGCTTAGGGCTAGAAGGGACCCAGTACTTC
CASSLGLEGTQYF
>few|13|TRBV19|NA|TRBJ1-5
TGTGCCAGTAGTATAGTGGCCGCCCAGCCCCAGCATTTT
CASSIVAAQPQHF
>NA|16|TRBV27|NA|TRBJ1-6
TGTGCCAGCCATATAAGGGTCGGGCTTAATAATTCACCCCTCCACTTT
CASHIRVGLNNSPLHF
>NA|12|TRBV11-2|NA|TRBJ1-4
TGTGCCAGCAGCTTGGAGGTGGGAAAACTGTTTTTT
CASSLEVGKLFF